These 2 T cell receptor beta chains originate from one sample sequenced in a study of blood T cell repertoires in COVID-19. Libraries were prepared by immunoSEQ multiplex PCR; TCRdb keeps only in-frame clonotypes and omits some of them. This table has 100,000 or so clones, approximately 80% appearing once. The sequenced sample was peripheral blood. The receptor source for this set is a woman in her seventies with active or convalescent COVID-19.

The chain employs TRBV29-1 and TRBJ1-5, with a possible D match to TRBD1 (6 bases). There are 16 residues in the CDR3. Trimming took 3 bases from V and 3 from J, leaving 18 bases between them. Germline lookup yields CDR1 SQVTM and CDR2 ANQGSEA. CDR3 amino acids: CSVESLTGPNNQPQHF. CDR3 in DNA: TGCAGCGTTGAGTCCCTGACAGGACCTAACAATCAGCCCCAGCATTTT.

V gene TRBV27 combines with J gene TRBJ1-5; D remains ambiguous. The V gene lost 6 bases and the J gene lost 0 bases, with 9 bases spanning the gap. Germline V gene data show CDR1 as MNHEY and CDR2 as SMNVEV (reference sequence). The CDR3 runs to 14 residues. CDR3 in amino acids: CASSRENSNQPQHF. The CDR3 DNA reads as TGTGCCAGCAGCCGGGAAAATAGCAATCAGCCCCAGCATTTT.